One sample yielded the 23 T cell receptor beta chains listed below, sequenced in a study of identical twins. Each CDR3 protein is one row after TCRdb ran MiXCR on the 5' RACE reads. The table includes 500,000 or so distinct CDR3 sequences, 12% to 15% detected once. This sample also appeared in a second study, on yellow fever vaccine responses in identical twins.

Sequencing used CD4+ T cells sorted from blood. These receptors all come from a woman aged 18-35 years in good health.

The rearrangement uses TRBV15 and TRBJ2-3, with D unresolved. The V gene's germline CDR1 is LNHNV and CDR2 YYDKDF (reference sequence). V shed 0 bases and J shed 2 bases, with 15 bases lying between them. The CDR3 sequence is 17 residues long. The CDR3 is CATSRDWKLSTTDTQYF. The CDR3 coding sequence is TGTGCCACCAGCAGAGATTGGAAGCTATCTACCACAGATACGCAGTATTTT.

This clonotype turned up a few times. V is TRBV5-1 and J is TRBJ2-7; 9 positions match TRBD1. Germline-derived CDR1 and CDR2 are SGHRS and YFSETQ. The CDR3 length is 14 residues. The junction had 6 bases not matched to a gene; V was cut back by 4 bases and J by 4 bases. CDR3 sequence (DNA): TGCGCCAGCAGCACCGAGGACAGGGGTTACGAGCAGTACTTC. Translated: CASSTEDRGYEQYF.

This clonotype came up a few times. The chain uses TRBV4-2 and TRBJ2-2; tentatively, D is TRBD2 (6 bases). CDR1 and CDR2 (germline): LGHNA, YNFKEQ. This CDR3 region has 13 residues. The V end lost 4 bases, the J end lost 3 bases, and 6 bases lay between the germline ends. The CDR3 sequence: CASSRLDTGELFF. CDR3 coding DNA: TGTGCCAGCAGCCGACTAGACACCGGGGAGCTGTTTTTT.

This clonotype occurred many times. The V and J genes are TRBV7-9 and TRBJ2-7, with a tentative D call TRBD2 (5 bases). The V end lost 6 bases, the J end lost 3 bases, and 9 bases lay between the germline ends. CDR1 SEHNR and CDR2 FQNEAQ come from the germline V gene (reference sequence). CDR3 length: 12 amino acids. CDR3 nucleotides: TGTGCCAGCAGTTTCGGGGTCTACGAGCAGTACTTC. As protein: CASSFGVYEQYF.

The CDR3 nucleotides are TGTGCCAGCAGCCAAGAACTAGCGGGAGCGACTCAGAATGAGCAGTTCTTC. It encodes CASSQELAGATQNEQFF. The V call is TRBV4-2, the J call TRBJ2-1, with 11 bases matching TRBD2. After removal of 0 bases from V and 7 bases from J, the junction contained 8 bases not matched to a gene. This CDR3 comprises 17 residues. CDR1 and CDR2 (germline): LGHNA, YNFKEQ.

The chain combines TRBV4-3 with TRBJ2-3; TRBD2 agrees at 12 bases. V gave up 2 bases and J gave up 0 bases; unmatched junction bases: 9. This CDR3 has 19 amino acids. Germline V gives CDR1 LGHNA, CDR2 YSLEER. As DNA, the CDR3 is TGCGCCAGCAGCCAAACGCTAGCGGGAGGGCGGATTAGCACAGATACGCAGTATTTT. Translating gives CASSQTLAGGRISTDTQYF.

The rearrangement joins TRBV6-5 to TRBJ2-1, with TRBD2 identical over 12 bases. This CDR3 is 17 amino acids long. With 2 bases clipped from V and 9 bases from J, the junction kept 11 bases outside the gene matches. Per the germline V gene, CDR1 is MNHEY and CDR2 is SVGAGI. CDR3 amino acids: CASSYTPSGRAISEQFF. CDR3 bases: TGTGCCAGCAGTTACACCCCTAGCGGGAGGGCCATAAGTGAGCAGTTCTTC.

This clonotype showed up just a few times. The chain links TRBV7-9 to TRBJ2-5; 8 nucleotides align to TRBD2. J was trimmed by 5 bases and V by 5 bases; bases with no gene match: 13. The CDR3 is 16 residues long. Germline V lookup: CDR1 SEHNR, CDR2 FQNEAQ (reference sequence). The CDR3 loop is CASSLRGTSLGETQYF. The CDR3 DNA reads TGTGCCAGCAGCCTAAGAGGGACTAGTTTAGGGGAGACCCAGTACTTC.

This clonotype was counted a few times. The chain joins TRBV7-8 to TRBJ2-1; D unclear. CDR1 is SGHVS and CDR2 is FQNEAQ in the germline V gene. Deletions cut 6 bases from V and 2 bases from J, with 11 bases between. The CDR3 runs to 14 residues. For the CDR3, the DNA is TGTGCCAGCAGTGTCCAGAGCGCCTACAATGAGCAGTTCTTC. Its translation is CASSVQSAYNEQFF.

The chain is built from TRBV18 and TRBJ2-7; D remains unclear. Looked up from germline, CDR1 is KGHSH and CDR2 is LQKENI. The CDR3 runs to 16 residues. Trimming cost V 3 bases and J 0 bases, with 15 bases left between them. The CDR3 loop reads CASSPTHQSSSYEQYF. The CDR3 nucleotides are TGTGCCAGCTCACCGACTCACCAATCCTCCTCCTACGAGCAGTACTTC.

This clonotype was seen more than once but under ten times. CDR3 nucleotides: TGTGCCAGCAGCTTAGTTTGGGCTAGCGGGGGCTCACTGGTGACTGAGCAGTTCTTC. It translates to CASSLVWASGGSLVTEQFF. J is TRBJ2-1 and V is TRBV7-8; 10 bases align to TRBD2. After removal of 1 base from V and 9 bases from J, the junction contained 18 bases not matched to a gene. From germline, CDR1 is SGHVS and CDR2 FQNEAQ. The CDR3 totals 19 residues.

This clonotype has just a few counts. The J gene is TRBJ2-3, the V gene TRBV7-6, with D unresolved. Per the germline V gene, CDR1 is SGHVS and CDR2 is FNYEAQ. The V end was cut by 5 bases, the J end by 1 base, with 10 bases between. The CDR3 runs to 14 residues. The CDR3 nucleotides are TGTGCCAGCAGCCCCTTAAGTCGCACAGATACGCAGTATTTT. Translating gives CASSPLSRTDTQYF.

This clonotype was counted between two and nine times. The chain recombines TRBV20-1 with TRBJ2-4, with a weak D call TRBD1 (6 bases). CDR1 is DFQATT and CDR2 is SNEGSKA in the germline V gene (reference sequence). The V and J ends lost 0 bases and 2 bases respectively, with 8 bases between them. This CDR3 region has 14 residues. CDR3 bases: TGCAGTGCTAGAGATCAGGGGACCAAAAACATTCAGTACTTC. As protein: CSARDQGTKNIQYF.

There are a few counts of this clonotype. J is TRBJ2-1 and V is TRBV7-2; a possible D gene is TRBD1 (5 bases). CDR3 size: 12 residues. Germline CDR1 SGHTA, CDR2 FQGNSA. V shed 6 bases and J shed 10 bases, with 13 bases lying between them. The CDR3 sequence: CASRNPTEEQFF. The CDR3 DNA is TGTGCCAGCAGGAACCCGACAGAAGAGCAGTTCTTC.

The chain carries TRBV29-1 and TRBJ2-3; 10 bases align to TRBD1. V was clipped by 6 bases and J by 0 bases; unmatched bases: 6. The CDR3 consists of 15 residues. Germline CDR1 reads SQVTM; CDR2 reads ANQGSEA. In DNA form, the CDR3 reads TGCAGCGTCATGGACAGGGGGATTAGCACAGATACGCAGTATTTT. Its translation: CSVMDRGISTDTQYF.

This clonotype was counted only a few times. The J gene is TRBJ1-1, the V gene TRBV28, with D unclear. Trimming shortened V by 1 base and J by 1 base, and 16 bases separated the two germline ends. The CDR3 extends over 17 amino acids. Germline-derived CDR1 and CDR2 are MDHEN and SYDVKM. The CDR3 DNA follows: TGTGCCAGCAGTTTATACCCGCCGTTGGAAGAGAACACTGAAGCTTTCTTT. This encodes CASSLYPPLEENTEAFF.

The genes are TRBV29-1 and TRBJ2-1; D perhaps matches TRBD2 (7 bases). Germline V gives CDR1 SQVTM, CDR2 ANQGSEA. The CDR3 runs 12 residues. Between the trimmed V and J ends, which lost 7 bases and 8 bases, there was a span of 15 bases. CDR3 sequence reads: CSARRGADEQFF. CDR3 coding DNA: TGCAGCGCCCGACGGGGGGCCGATGAGCAGTTCTTC.

This clonotype was counted a few times. The V and J genes are TRBV18 and TRBJ2-2, with 13 bases that match TRBD2. Germline V gives CDR1 KGHSH, CDR2 LQKENI. Trimming cost V 1 base and J 0 bases; bases outside gene matches: 2. The CDR3 extends over 18 amino acids. The CDR3 DNA is TGTGCCAGCTCACCACGGACTAGCGGGGGTGCGAACACCGGGGAGCTGTTTTTT. Protein: CASSPRTSGGANTGELFF.

This sequence joins TRBV5-1 and TRBJ2-7; 10 nucleotides match TRBD2. V gave up 0 bases and J gave up 3 bases; unmatched junction bases: 9. CDR1 and CDR2 (germline): SGHRS, YFSETQ. CDR3 length: 17 amino acids. The CDR3 here is CASSLGPGLADVYEQYF. CDR3 DNA: TGCGCCAGCAGCTTGGGCCCCGGACTAGCGGACGTCTACGAGCAGTACTTC. The complete variable domain, with remaining parts taken from reference TRBV5-1 and TRBJ2-7, reads KAGVTQTPRYLIKTRGQQVTLSCSPISGHRSVSWYQQTPGQGLQFLFEYFSETQRNKGNFPGRFSGRQFSNSRSEMNVSTLELGDSALYLCASSLGPGLADVYEQYFGPGTRLTVT.

The chain is built from TRBV12-3 or TRBV12-4 and TRBJ1-5; a possible D gene is TRBD1 (6 bases). This CDR3 has 15 amino acids. V was trimmed by 3 bases and J by 5 bases, leaving 14 bases between them. CDR3 DNA: TGTGCCAGCAGTTTTTCTGGGGGCACCCATCAGCCCCAGCATTTT. Residues: CASSFSGGTHQPQHF.

This clonotype was counted a few times. The chain uses TRBV12-3 or TRBV12-4 and TRBJ2-5, with TRBD2 matching 8 bases. With 6 bases clipped from V and 4 bases from J, the junction kept 10 bases outside the gene matches. The CDR3 length is 15 residues. The CDR3 nucleotides read TGTGCCAGCAGCCCGGGGGGGTTGGTGGCAGAGACCCAGTACTTC. Its translation is CASSPGGLVAETQYF.

This clonotype has just a few counts. V and J are TRBV10-1 and TRBJ2-7; weak D call: TRBD1 (6 bases). Germline values: CDR1 WNHNN, CDR2 SYGVQD (reference sequence). V was cut by 4 bases and J by 6 bases, with 16 bases left in between. CDR3 size: 14 residues. The CDR3 DNA reads as TGCGCCAGCAGTGGCCAAGGACAGCCGCGCGAGCAGTACTTC. It specifies CASSGQGQPREQYF.

A few counts support this clonotype. The gene calls are TRBV6-2 or TRBV6-3 and TRBJ2-7; 9 bases are shared with TRBD2. In germline, CDR1 is MNHEY, CDR2 SVGEGT. The V gene end was trimmed by 4 bases and the J gene end by 0 bases; junction bases not matched to a gene: 13. The length of the CDR3 is 18 residues. For the CDR3, the DNA is TGTGCCAGCAGTTCCATGGTTGGAGCGGGAGGCCACTCCTACGAGCAGTACTTC. Protein: CASSSMVGAGGHSYEQYF.